This T cell receptor beta chain is drawn from a study of T-cell reconstitution after alpha-beta-depleted transplantation in children. This CDR3 is built from 15 residues. V lost 1 base, J lost 6 bases, and 5 bases stayed unmatched. CDR1 is SGHVS and CDR2 is FNYEAQ in the germline V gene. The library targeted TCRbeta and was prepared with unique molecular identifiers. TCRdb reprocessed the PCR reads with MiXCR, giving one entry per CDR3 protein. Altogether approximately 520,000 distinct CDR3 sequences are present, approximately 32% being singletons, with the ten largest covering more than 2%. Specimen: PBMCs from the stem cell graft donor, collected from the stem cell graft. V usage is TRBV7-6 and J usage is TRBJ2-2, with 7 bases that match TRBD2. This TCR was recovered from a human donor who donated a stem cell graft to a child with aplastic anemia. The CDR3 coding sequence is TGTGCCAGCAGCTTAGGGCCCCGGGAGGCCGGGGAGCTGTTTTTT. Protein: CASSLGPREAGELFF. Based on the CDR3 plus reference TRBV7-6 and TRBJ2-2, the full variable domain is GAGVSQSPRYKVTKRGQDVALRCDPISGHVSLYWYRQALGQGPEFLTYFNYEAQQDKSGLPNDRFSAERPEGSISTLTIQRTEQRDSAMYRCASSLGPREAGELFFGEGSRLTVL.